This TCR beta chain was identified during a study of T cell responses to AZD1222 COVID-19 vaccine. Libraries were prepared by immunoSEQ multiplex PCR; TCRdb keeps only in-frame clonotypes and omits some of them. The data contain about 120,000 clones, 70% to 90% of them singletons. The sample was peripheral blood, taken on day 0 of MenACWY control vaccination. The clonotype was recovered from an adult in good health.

The CDR3 protein is CASSFSTISGELFF. CDR3 nucleotide sequence: TGTGCCAGCAGCTTTTCTACGATATCCGGGGAGCTGTTTTTT. The chain combines TRBV7-9 with TRBJ2-2; no clear D. The CDR3 is 14 residues long. V was trimmed by 3 bases and J by 6 bases, leaving 11 bases between them. Germline-derived CDR1 and CDR2 are SEHNR and FQNEAQ (reference sequence).